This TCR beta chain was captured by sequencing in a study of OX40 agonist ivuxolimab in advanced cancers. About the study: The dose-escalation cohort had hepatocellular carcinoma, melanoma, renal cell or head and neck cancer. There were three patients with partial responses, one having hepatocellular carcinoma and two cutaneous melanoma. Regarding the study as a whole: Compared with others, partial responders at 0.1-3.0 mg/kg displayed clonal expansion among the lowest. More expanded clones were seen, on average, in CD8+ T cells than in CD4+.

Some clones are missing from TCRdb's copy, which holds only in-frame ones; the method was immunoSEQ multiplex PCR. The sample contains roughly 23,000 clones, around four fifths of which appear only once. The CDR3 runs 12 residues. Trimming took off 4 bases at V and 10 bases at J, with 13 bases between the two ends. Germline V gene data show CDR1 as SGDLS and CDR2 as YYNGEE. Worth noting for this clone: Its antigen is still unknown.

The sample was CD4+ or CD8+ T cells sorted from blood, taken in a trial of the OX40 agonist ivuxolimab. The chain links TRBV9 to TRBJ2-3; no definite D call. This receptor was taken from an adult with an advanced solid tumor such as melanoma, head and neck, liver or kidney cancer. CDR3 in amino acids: CASSYLTGAQYF. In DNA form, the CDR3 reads TGTGCCAGCAGCTACCTAACTGGGGCGCAGTATTTT.